This TCR beta chain originates from a study of T cell changes during pregnancy in multiple sclerosis. This table comes from immunoSEQ multiplex PCR, and its TCRdb copy is limited to in-frame clones, with some not included. This sample carries 50,000 to 55,000 clones, around 90% of them seen once, and the ten largest clones take under 0.65%. In its sample, this clone was seen once. Germline CDR1 SGHRS, CDR2 YFSETQ. Trimming at V came to 0 bases and at J to 6 bases, leaving 6 bases not matched to a gene. The CDR3 loop spans 16 amino acids. The sample consisted of CD4+ T cells from peripheral blood mononuclear cells, taken in the third trimester of pregnancy. The V call is TRBV5-1, the J call TRBJ1-6, with 7 nucleotides matching TRBD1. The TCR sequence derives from a female donor with multiple sclerosis, enrolled in a pregnancy study. CDR3 residues: CASSLGQGNGNSPLHF. CDR3 DNA: TGCGCCAGCAGCTTGGGACAGGGAAACGGTAATTCACCCCTCCACTTT.